Listed here is a single T cell receptor beta chain. Its specificity is unknown. This entry belongs to a study of T cells in Graves' hyperthyroidism and ophthalmopathy. Regarding the study as a whole: Peripheral blood also featured most of the thyroid clonotypes expanded above 0.001.

Regions amplified from RNA transcripts were the TCR beta CDR3 regions. First-round RT-PCR with HTBI primers amplified the TCR CDR3 region. TCRdb re-called the multiplex PCR reads through MiXCR, storing one row per CDR3 protein. Among a few hundred thousand distinct CDR3 sequences listed, around 15% were seen once. This CDR3 has 12 amino acids. Germline assignment: CDR1 MNHEY and CDR2 SMNVEV (reference sequence). V was shortened by 6 bases and J by 3 bases, with 9 bases between the two germline ends. V usage is TRBV27 and J usage is TRBJ2-7; D is unclear. The sample comprised blood. This TCR was recovered from a woman aged 45-59 years with Graves' hyperthyroidism that later progressed to Graves' ophthalmopathy. CDR3 sequence reads: CASSPPVYEQYF. The CDR3 DNA sequence: TGTGCCAGCAGCCCACCAGTCTACGAGCAGTACTTC.